The 27 T cell receptor beta chains in this list originate from one sample, sequenced in a study of T-cell reconstitution after alpha-beta-depleted transplantation in children. A TCRbeta library incorporating unique molecular identifiers was prepared. Via MiXCR, TCRdb re-called the PCR reads, giving one row per CDR3 protein. The sample contains 400,000 to 500,000 distinct CDR3 sequences, around 9.9% of which appear only once. The sample here was PBMCs from the stem cell graft donor, taken from the stem cell graft. All receptors come from a human donor who donated a stem cell graft to a child with acute myeloid leukemia.

The DNA of the CDR3 is TGTGCCAGCAGAAAAAAGGGGCTAGCGGGGAGCACAGATACGCAGCATTTT. This encodes CASRKKGLAGSTDTQHF. The V call is TRBV7-9, the J call TRBJ2-3; D possibly corresponds to TRBD1 (5 bases). Near its end, the DNA agrees better with TRBJ1-5, so the J call may be wrong. Germline CDR1 reads SEHNR; CDR2 reads FQNEAQ (reference sequence). This CDR3 region has 17 residues.

This clonotype has only a few counts. The chain joins TRBV29-1 to TRBJ1-3; D is unclear. The CDR3 covers 13 residues. CDR1 is SQVTM, CDR2 ANQGSEA, per germline. Trimming took off 7 bases at V and 1 base at J, with 11 bases between the two ends. In nucleotides, the CDR3 is TGCAGCGCCAGGCCCGGGTCTGGAAACACCATATATTTT. Translation gives CSARPGSGNTIYF.

This chain links TRBV27 with TRBJ2-3, with D possibly matching TRBD2 (7 bases). From germline, CDR1 is MNHEY and CDR2 SMNVEV (reference sequence). V dropped 2 bases and J dropped 11 bases, with 26 bases sitting between them. The CDR3 sequence is 17 residues long. This CDR3 is CASSLALIAGAKIRQYF. CDR3 nucleotides: TGTGCCAGCAGTTTAGCTTTGATCGCGGGGGCAAAGATCCGGCAGTATTTT.

V gene TRBV4-2 combines with J gene TRBJ2-7; 14 positions agree with TRBD2. Trimming cost V 10 bases and J 3 bases; bases outside gene matches: 14. Germline CDR1 and CDR2: LGHNA and YNFKEQ. This CDR3 contains 17 residues. The CDR3 sequence: CAMSFGTSGRTVYEQYF. CDR3 in DNA: TGTGCCATGAGCTTCGGGACTAGCGGGAGAACGGTCTACGAGCAGTACTTC.

The J gene is TRBJ2-3, the V gene TRBV10-2, with 7 positions matching TRBD2. The CDR3 length is 15 residues. The germline V gene encodes CDR1 WSHSY and CDR2 SAAADI. The junction had 5 bases not matched to a gene; V was cut back by 3 bases and J by 2 bases. CDR3 sequence: CASSDQRGFTDTQYF. Written as DNA, the CDR3 is TGCGCCAGCAGTGACCAGCGGGGTTTCACAGATACGCAGTATTTT.

This clonotype showed up many times. The rearrangement uses TRBV10-3 and TRBJ2-2; 7 nucleotides align to TRBD1. CDR3 size: 13 residues. Germline CDR1 reads ENHRY; CDR2 reads SYGVKD. With 7 bases clipped from V and 5 bases from J, the junction kept 4 bases outside the gene matches. In DNA form, the CDR3 reads TGTGCCATCACCCCGACAGGGACCGGGGAGCTGTTTTTT. It is translated as CAITPTGTGELFF.

The chain combines TRBV4-1 with TRBJ2-7, with a possible D match to TRBD1 (6 bases). The V end lost 1 base, the J end lost 4 bases, and 14 bases lay between the germline ends. The CDR3 runs 15 residues. Germline V gene lookup returns CDR1 MGHRA and CDR2 YSYEKL. DNA of the CDR3: TGCGCCAGCAGCCAAGTCAGGGGCCCTGGGTACGAGCAGTACTTC. Translation gives CASSQVRGPGYEQYF.

This chain connects TRBV11-1 to TRBJ2-1; D remains ambiguous. Germline V gene sequence: CDR1 SGHAT, CDR2 FQDESV (reference sequence). The CDR3 loop spans 13 amino acids. Trimming cost V 3 bases and J 5 bases, with 8 bases left between them. The CDR3 DNA reads TGTGCCAGCAGCTTTCAGGCCAACAATGAGCAGTTCTTC. It specifies CASSFQANNEQFF.

This clonotype has a handful of counts. The genes are TRBV9 and TRBJ2-5, with D uncertain. Trimming took 0 bases from V and 5 from J, leaving 11 bases between them. CDR1 and CDR2 from the germline V gene are SGDLS and YYNGEE. The CDR3 runs 14 residues. For the CDR3, the DNA is TGTGCCAGCAGCGTAGAGGTGGGGTGGGAGACCCAGTACTTC. This encodes CASSVEVGWETQYF. Based on the CDR3 plus reference TRBV9 and TRBJ2-5, the full variable domain is DSGVTQTPKHLITATGQRVTLRCSPRSGDLSVYWYQQSLDQGLQFLIQYYNGEERAKGNILERFSAQQFPDLHSELNLSSLELGDSALYFCASSVEVGWETQYFGPGTRLLVL.

This rearrangement joins TRBV30 to TRBJ2-2, with 7 bases fitting TRBD1. The CDR3 is 15 amino acids. Germline V gene data show CDR1 as GTSNPN and CDR2 as SVGIG (reference sequence). The junction had 6 bases not matched to a gene; V was cut back by 2 bases and J by 3 bases. CDR3: CAWSPRDRHTGELFF. The CDR3, as DNA: TGTGCCTGGAGTCCCAGGGACAGACACACCGGGGAGCTGTTTTTT.

This sequence joins TRBV6-8 and TRBJ2-3; 10 bases line up with TRBD2. CDR1 MNHGY and CDR2 SAAAGT come from the germline V gene. The V and J ends lost 7 bases and 1 base, in that order; junction bases with no gene match: 20. The CDR3 consists of 20 residues. CDR3 sequence reads: CASTEPWGLAGAPGTDTQYF. The CDR3 nucleotides read TGTGCCAGCACGGAACCTTGGGGGCTAGCGGGAGCTCCCGGCACAGATACGCAGTATTTT.

This clonotype was observed a few times. The chain links TRBV5-1 to TRBJ2-7; 9 bases agree with TRBD1. CDR3 length: 14 amino acids. Per the germline V gene, CDR1 is SGHRS and CDR2 is YFSETQ. Trimming took 0 bases from V and 7 from J; bases not matched to a gene: 5. CDR3 residues: CASSLAGQGGEQYF. CDR3 nucleotides: TGCGCCAGCAGCTTGGCGGGACAGGGTGGAGAGCAGTACTTC.

This chain joins TRBV2 and TRBJ1-3; D is unclear. V was clipped by 4 bases and J by 1 base, with 5 bases between them. The CDR3 spans 13 residues. CDR1 is SNHLY and CDR2 is FYNNEI in the germline V gene. The CDR3 spells CASSGLSGNTIYF. As DNA, the CDR3 is TGTGCCAGCAGTGGGCTATCTGGAAACACCATATATTTT.

The table lists this clonotype with many counts. The chain employs TRBV5-1 and TRBJ2-3, with a tentative D call TRBD2 (6 bases). V lost 4 bases and J lost 5, with 11 bases in between. CDR3 length: 13 amino acids. The germline CDR1 and CDR2 sequences are SGHRS and YFSETQ. CDR3 protein: CASSGRREDTQYF. The CDR3 nucleotides are TGCGCCAGCAGCGGCCGGAGGGAAGATACGCAGTATTTT.

This clonotype was detected only a few times. Possible read error: a much larger clone is one base away. The chain combines TRBV7-3 with TRBJ1-5; a weak D match, TRBD1 (5 bases). Germline values: CDR1 SGHTA, CDR2 FQGTGA. The CDR3 has 13 residues. CDR3 protein: CSSSPTGNQPQHF. CDR3 nucleotides: TGTTCCAGCAGCCCGACAGGCAATCAGCCCCAGCATTTT.

The chain links TRBV4-2 to TRBJ2-1; 10 positions agree with TRBD2. Germline CDR1 LGHNA, CDR2 YNFKEQ. There are 15 residues in the CDR3. V was clipped by 0 bases and J by 10 bases; unmatched bases: 6. The DNA for the CDR3 is TGTGCCAGCAGCCAAGATGCTAGCGGGGGAAACGAGCAGTTCTTC. Protein product: CASSQDASGGNEQFF.

There are many counts of this clonotype. The chain uses TRBV7-9 and TRBJ1-5; the D is unclear. This CDR3 has 13 residues. Germline V gene lookup returns CDR1 SEHNR and CDR2 FQNEAQ (reference sequence). Trimming removed 2 bases at V and 4 bases at J, with 6 bases between. This CDR3 reads CASSLTANQPQHF. The CDR3 nucleotides read TGTGCCAGCAGCTTAACGGCAAATCAGCCCCAGCATTTT.

This clonotype was observed a handful of times. The chain links TRBV6-2 or TRBV6-3 to TRBJ2-7, with unresolved D. In germline, CDR1 is MNHEY, CDR2 SVGEGT. The V and J ends lost 4 bases and 4 bases respectively, with 20 bases between them. The CDR3 spans 16 residues. The CDR3 loop reads CASSSPKEGRRYEQYF. The CDR3 nucleotides read TGTGCCAGCAGTTCCCCAAAAGAAGGACGACGGTACGAGCAGTACTTC.

A few counts support this clonotype. V and J are TRBV20-1 and TRBJ2-3; D might be TRBD2 (5 bases). The V and J ends lost 2 bases and 3 bases respectively, with 12 bases between them. From germline, CDR1 is DFQATT and CDR2 SNEGSKA (reference sequence). The length of the CDR3 is 14 residues. CDR3 protein: CSARTWGETDTQYF. DNA of the CDR3: TGCAGTGCTAGAACCTGGGGAGAAACAGATACGCAGTATTTT.

This clonotype was seen a handful of times. V is TRBV5-1 and J is TRBJ2-4; D might be TRBD1 (5 bases). Germline CDR1 and CDR2: SGHRS and YFSETQ. This CDR3 has 16 amino acids. The V and J ends lost 3 bases and 0 bases respectively, with 13 bases between them. The CDR3 spells CASSSSDSLAKNIQYF. CDR3 bases: TGCGCCAGCAGCTCATCAGACAGCCTAGCCAAAAACATTCAGTACTTC.

This clonotype turned up a few times. This rearrangement joins TRBV29-1 to TRBJ2-5, with 9 bases aligning to TRBD1. V was pared by 6 bases and J by 7 bases, with 6 bases of the junction left unmatched. The CDR3 contains 12 residues. CDR1 is SQVTM, CDR2 ANQGSEA, per germline. The CDR3 region is CSVSTGGGTQYF. CDR3 DNA: TGCAGCGTCTCCACAGGGGGCGGGACCCAGTACTTC.

This clonotype was detected ten times or more. The V and J genes are TRBV6-5 and TRBJ2-1, with TRBD1 matching over 7 bases. V lost 6 bases to trimming and J lost 4 bases; unmatched junction nucleotides: 3. Germline V lookup: CDR1 MNHEY, CDR2 SVGAGI. The CDR3 has 13 amino acids. The CDR3 DNA reads TGTGCCAGCAGGCCGGGACAGTACAATGAGCAGTTCTTC. Translation: CASRPGQYNEQFF.

This clonotype was observed a handful of times. The chain links TRBV7-2 to TRBJ2-4; 9 bases agree with TRBD2. CDR1 is SGHTA and CDR2 is FQGNSA in the germline V gene. J lost 5 bases, V lost 1 base, and 6 bases had no gene match. This CDR3 has 16 amino acids. This CDR3 is CASSLEAGGVENIQYF. The CDR3 DNA sequence: TGTGCCAGCAGCTTAGAAGCGGGAGGCGTCGAAAACATTCAGTACTTC.

The V gene is TRBV7-8, the J gene TRBJ1-1, with 11 positions matching TRBD1. Germline V gene lookup returns CDR1 SGHVS and CDR2 FQNEAQ. The V gene end was trimmed by 0 bases and the J gene end by 4 bases; junction bases not matched to a gene: 10. CDR3 length equals 18 residues. The CDR3 nucleotides are TGTGCCAGCAGCTTAGCAGGGACAGGGGGGGTTTGGGTCACTGAAGCTTTCTTT. It codes for CASSLAGTGGVWVTEAFF.

This clonotype was seen a few times. This chain uses TRBV20-1 with TRBJ1-1, with D hard to call. Germline V lookup: CDR1 DFQATT, CDR2 SNEGSKA (reference sequence). Trimming removed 0 bases from V and 7 bases from J, with 9 bases in between. The CDR3 is made up of 12 amino acids. The CDR3 region has the DNA TGCAGTGCTAGAGACCGGCCGGGTGAAGCTTTCTTT. Its translation is CSARDRPGEAFF.

V gene TRBV7-6 combines with J gene TRBJ2-3; D is unclear. Per germline, CDR1 SGHVS and CDR2 FNYEAQ. V lost 7 bases to trimming and J lost 2 bases, with 16 bases between them. This CDR3 comprises 15 residues. CDR3: CASTQAAGYTDTQYF. In DNA, the CDR3 is TGTGCCAGCACCCAGGCGGCTGGGTACACAGATACGCAGTATTTT.

This clonotype was counted once. The chain employs TRBV12-3 or TRBV12-4 and TRBJ1-2; possibly TRBD1 for D (5 bases). The CDR3 is 12 residues long. The V gene lost 5 bases and the J gene lost 7 bases, with 11 bases spanning the gap. Here the CDR3 DNA reads TGTGCCAGCAGTCCCCGTAGGGGTGGCTACACCTTC. As protein: CASSPRRGGYTF.